The 27 T cell receptor beta chains given below trace back to one sample, sequenced in a study of identical twins. One entry per CDR3 protein results from TCRdb running MiXCR on the 5' RACE reads. The sample contains under 800,000 distinct CDR3 sequences, 21% of which appear only once. The same data also went into a second study, on T cells expressing NK-cell markers.

The specimen sequenced was PBMCs. Source of these receptors: a woman aged 18-29 years in good health.

Within the sample, this clonotype is medium-sized. The J gene is TRBJ2-7, the V gene TRBV10-1; 7 bases match TRBD2. The CDR3 runs to 15 residues. Per germline, CDR1 WNHNN and CDR2 SYGVQD (reference sequence). V dropped 2 bases and J dropped 2; count of bases not matched to a gene: 6. The CDR3 region is CASSEGSSGTYEQYF. CDR3 nucleotides: TGCGCCAGCAGTGAGGGGTCTAGCGGAACCTACGAGCAGTACTTC.

This clonotype has a count of ten or more. The gene calls are TRBV3-1 and TRBJ2-1, with a weak D call TRBD2 (7 bases). V was shortened by 3 bases and J by 6 bases, with 12 bases between the two germline ends. CDR1 and CDR2 from the germline V gene are LGHDT and YNNKEL (reference sequence). CDR3 length equals 14 residues. Here the CDR3 reads CASSHGGAFNEQFF. The DNA of the CDR3 is TGTGCCAGCAGCCATGGGGGGGCCTTCAATGAGCAGTTCTTC.

This clonotype was seen repeatedly, ten times or more. The V and J genes are TRBV5-1 and TRBJ1-2; D is unresolved. The germline V gene has CDR1 SGHRS and CDR2 YFSETQ. The V end was cut by 0 bases, the J end by 8 bases, with 14 bases between. The CDR3 extends over 14 amino acids. The CDR3 is CASSLASDRGGYTF. DNA of the CDR3: TGCGCCAGCAGCTTGGCATCCGATCGTGGGGGCTACACCTTC.

The rearrangement links TRBV2 to TRBJ2-1; TRBD2 agrees at 12 bases. V shed 7 bases and J 8 bases; nucleotides not matched to a gene: 9. CDR1 is SNHLY, CDR2 FYNNEI, per germline. CDR3 length: 15 amino acids. Here the CDR3 reads CASNNPSGGVHEQFF. DNA for the CDR3: TGTGCCAGCAACAATCCTAGCGGGGGGGTTCATGAGCAGTTCTTC. Drawing the rest from reference TRBV2 and TRBJ2-1, the complete variable domain is EPEVTQTPSHQVTQMGQEVILRCVPISNHLYFYWYRQILGQKVEFLVSFYNNEISEKSEIFDDQFSVERPDGSNFTLKIRSTKLEDSAMYFCASNNPSGGVHEQFFGPGTRLTVL.

V and J are TRBV6-1 and TRBJ2-2, with D perhaps TRBD1 (6 bases). Trimming cost V 6 bases and J 0 bases, with 14 bases left between them. Germline lookup yields CDR1 MNHNS and CDR2 SASEGT. The CDR3 spans 16 residues. CDR3 in DNA: TGTGCCAGCAGCCCCAATGGGGGCCCGAACACCGGGGAGCTGTTTTTT. This gives the protein CASSPNGGPNTGELFF.

The chain carries TRBV7-6 and TRBJ2-5; 8 bases agree with TRBD2. The V segment lost 5 bases and the J segment 5 bases; nucleotides outside the gene matches: 13. The CDR3 runs 16 residues. The germline V gene encodes CDR1 SGHVS and CDR2 FNYEAQ. DNA for the CDR3: TGTGCCAGCAGCCTAAATCTAGCGGGTGAATGGGAGACCCAGTACTTC. Amino acids: CASSLNLAGEWETQYF.

V and J are TRBV7-2 and TRBJ2-1, with 14 bases fitting TRBD2. The germline gives CDR1 SGHTA, CDR2 FQGNSA. V trimming: 5 bases; J trimming: 9 bases; junction bases outside the gene matches: 9. The CDR3 length is 16 residues. The CDR3 protein is CASSPRLAGGGSEQFF. In DNA, the CDR3 is TGTGCCAGCAGCCCCCGACTAGCGGGAGGGGGTAGTGAGCAGTTCTTC.

This clonotype was detected many times. V and J are TRBV20-1 and TRBJ2-1, with D uncertain. The CDR3 spans 12 residues. The germline V and J ends were trimmed by 1 base and 9 bases, with 10 bases remaining between them. The germline V gene has CDR1 DFQATT and CDR2 SNEGSKA (reference sequence). CDR3 in amino acids: CSARVHPGEQFF. The CDR3 nucleotides are TGCAGTGCTAGAGTTCATCCGGGTGAGCAGTTCTTC.

This chain joins TRBV29-1 and TRBJ1-1; D not certain. CDR1 SQVTM and CDR2 ANQGSEA come from the germline V gene. The germline V and J ends were trimmed by 7 bases and 2 bases, with 8 bases remaining between them. The CDR3 is made up of 11 amino acids. This CDR3 is CSGYTNTEAFF. CDR3 sequence (DNA): TGCAGCGGATACACAAACACTGAAGCTTTCTTT. The entire variable domain, with the rest obtained from reference TRBV29-1 and TRBJ1-1, is as follows: SAVISQKPSRDICQRGTSLTIQCQVDSQVTMMFWYRQQPGQSLTLIATANQGSEATYESGFVIDKFPISRPNLTFSTLTVSNMSPEDSSIYLCSGYTNTEAFFGQGTRLTVV.

The table lists this clonotype with many counts. The junction shows a germline mismatch at one end, possibly a read error. This sequence joins TRBV5-1 and TRBJ1-1; D remains ambiguous. This CDR3 comprises 14 residues. Germline V lookup: CDR1 SGHRS, CDR2 YFSETQ. The CDR3 nucleotides read TGTGCCAGCAGCCTGGAGGGAACGAACACTGAAGCTTTCTTT. Translated, it gives CASSLEGTNTEAFF. Combining the CDR3 with reference TRBV5-1 and TRBJ1-1 gives the whole variable domain KAGVTQTPRYLIKTRGQQVTLSCSPISGHRSVSWYQQTPGQGLQFLFEYFSETQRNKGNFPGRFSGRQFSNSRSEMNVSTLELGDSALYLCASSLEGTNTEAFFGQGTRLTVV.

In its sample, this clonotype was seen a few times. This chain links TRBV3-1 with TRBJ2-1; TRBD1 agrees at 9 bases. Per germline, CDR1 LGHDT and CDR2 YNNKEL (reference sequence). This CDR3 contains 15 residues. V shed 6 bases and J 6 bases; nucleotides not matched to a gene: 9. CDR3 in DNA: TGTGCCAGCAGGGCACAGGGGGCCTTAACCAATGAGCAGTTCTTC. This encodes CASRAQGALTNEQFF.

This clonotype has only a few counts. The V and J genes are TRBV9 and TRBJ2-7; TRBD1 or TRBD2 may be the D gene (5 bases each). Germline lookup yields CDR1 SGDLS and CDR2 YYNGEE. The V and J ends lost 3 bases and 5 bases respectively, with 15 bases between them. This CDR3 comprises 14 residues. Here the CDR3 reads CASSGGWESDEQYF. Written as DNA, the CDR3 is TGTGCCAGCAGCGGGGGGTGGGAGTCAGACGAGCAGTACTTC.

This clonotype was detected ten times or more. The chain links TRBV11-2 to TRBJ2-2; weak D call: TRBD2 (6 bases). The CDR3 has 15 amino acids. Trimming stripped 4 bases from V and 3 bases from J, with 12 bases between. Germline V CDR1 and CDR2: SGHAT, FQNNGV. The CDR3 loop is CASSSGTSYTGELFF. CDR3 bases: TGTGCCAGCAGCTCAGGGACTTCCTACACCGGGGAGCTGTTTTTT.

V usage is TRBV4-3 and J usage is TRBJ2-3; weak D call: TRBD2 (6 bases). The CDR3 is 15 residues long. Trimming left V 4 bases short and J 6 bases short, with 17 bases between. Germline V CDR1 and CDR2: LGHNA, YSLEER. The CDR3 spells CASSRTNDGRDTQYF. CDR3 coding DNA: TGCGCCAGCAGCCGGACTAACGACGGGCGGGATACGCAGTATTTT.

The genes are TRBV12-3 or TRBV12-4 and TRBJ2-7; unclear D gene. Between the trimmed V and J ends, which lost 5 bases and 11 bases, there was a span of 22 bases. The CDR3 sequence is 14 residues long. Written as DNA, the CDR3 is TGTGCCAGCAGTGCCCGGTCCAGACGGACCCTTAAGTACTTC. Its translation: CASSARSRRTLKYF.

This clonotype was counted only a few times. The chain has TRBV4-3 and TRBJ2-5, with D perhaps given as TRBD1 or TRBD2 (5 bases each). The length of the CDR3 is 16 residues. In germline, CDR1 is LGHNA, CDR2 YSLEER. The germline V and J ends were trimmed by 3 bases and 4 bases, with 18 bases remaining between them. The CDR3 is CASSHADWGTGETQYF. CDR3 bases: TGCGCCAGCAGCCATGCCGATTGGGGGACGGGAGAGACCCAGTACTTC.

A word on this clonotype: A much larger clonotype is one base distant, so this may be a read error. This chain links TRBV7-6 with TRBJ2-7; 10 bases fit TRBD2. The V segment lost 5 bases and the J segment 5 bases; nucleotides outside the gene matches: 3. Looked up from germline, CDR1 is SGHVS and CDR2 is FNYEAQ. The CDR3 contains 13 residues. CDR3: CASSPGTSDEQYF. In DNA, the CDR3 is TGTGCCAGCAGCCCCGGGACTAGCGACGAGCAGTACTTC.

The chain is built from TRBV6-1 and TRBJ2-7; 8 bases are a match to TRBD1. The CDR3 extends over 13 amino acids. The ends lost 5 bases at V and 7 bases at J; junction bases unmatched: 7. Germline loops: CDR1 MNHNS, CDR2 SASEGT. The DNA for the CDR3 is TGTGCCAGCAGTCAGGACAGGGCGTGGGAGCAGTACTTC. Translation: CASSQDRAWEQYF.

This clonotype showed up just a few times. J is TRBJ1-2 and V is TRBV10-3; D is perhaps TRBD1 (6 bases). Trimming removed 6 bases at V and 8 bases at J, with 13 bases between. The CDR3 consists of 12 residues. Germline V gene lookup returns CDR1 ENHRY and CDR2 SYGVKD. CDR3 nucleotides: TGTGCCATCAGCGGAACAGGGCACGGCTACACCTTC. Its translation is CAISGTGHGYTF.

In this sample, this clonotype turned up a few times. The V gene is TRBV6-1, the J gene TRBJ2-1; 8 bases are a match to TRBD2. This CDR3 has 15 amino acids. The ends lost 6 bases at V and 4 bases at J; junction bases unmatched: 8. Germline V gives CDR1 MNHNS, CDR2 SASEGT. For the CDR3, the DNA is TGTGCCAGCAGCGACGGGGGGGTAGGGTACAATGAGCAGTTCTTC. Its translation: CASSDGGVGYNEQFF.

The rearrangement uses TRBV11-3 and TRBJ2-6; unclear D gene. The CDR3 contains 17 residues. V was shortened by 5 bases and J by 3 bases, with 17 bases between the two germline ends. CDR1 and CDR2 (germline): SGHNT, YENEEA. The CDR3: CASSMHDGFGGANVLTF. In DNA, the CDR3 is TGTGCCAGCAGCATGCACGACGGCTTTGGTGGGGCCAACGTCCTGACTTTC.

In this sample, this clonotype turned up a few times. The V call is TRBV29-1, the J call TRBJ2-2; 9 bases are a match to TRBD1. From germline, CDR1 is SQVTM and CDR2 ANQGSEA. The CDR3 runs to 14 residues. The J segment lost 6 bases and the V segment lost 4 bases, leaving 6 bases of the junction unmatched. The CDR3 here is CSVGTGGGPGELFF. As DNA, the CDR3 is TGCAGCGTTGGAACAGGGGGCGGACCCGGGGAGCTGTTTTTT.

This clonotype was observed many times. CDR3: CASNRNGVDTQYF. In DNA form, the CDR3 reads TGTGCCAGCAATCGGAACGGGGTTGATACGCAGTATTTT. The chain carries TRBV12-3 or TRBV12-4 and TRBJ2-3, with D tentatively TRBD2 (5 bases). V lost 7 bases and J lost 6, with 14 bases in between. The CDR3 contains 13 residues.

This chain links TRBV19 with TRBJ1-2; D gene ambiguous. Between the trimmed V and J ends, which lost 0 bases and 5 bases, there was a span of 7 bases. Per germline, CDR1 LNHDA and CDR2 SQIVND (reference sequence). The CDR3 length is 13 residues. CDR3 sequence reads: CASSIEGRYGYTF. The CDR3 nucleotides read TGTGCCAGTAGTATAGAGGGGAGGTATGGCTACACCTTC.

V and J are TRBV20-1 and TRBJ2-1, with 12 positions matching TRBD2. Germline V gene data show CDR1 as DFQATT and CDR2 as SNEGSKA (reference sequence). The CDR3 covers 15 residues. Trimming cost V 2 bases and J 12 bases; bases outside gene matches: 11. In DNA form, the CDR3 reads TGCAGTGCTAGATCAACCGGGACTAGCGGGTACTGGCAGTTCTTC. Amino acid sequence: CSARSTGTSGYWQFF.

This clonotype was found a few times. This rearrangement joins TRBV3-1 to TRBJ2-7; no firm D call. The germline V gene has CDR1 LGHDT and CDR2 YNNKEL (reference sequence). The CDR3 totals 15 residues. V lost 6 bases to trimming and J lost 2 bases, with 17 bases between them. CDR3 amino acids: CASSLGPYSAYEQYF. The CDR3 DNA reads as TGTGCCAGCAGTCTTGGGCCGTACTCGGCCTACGAGCAGTACTTC.

This clonotype was counted at least ten times. This sequence joins TRBV20-1 and TRBJ2-3; 15 bases match TRBD2. Trimming cost V 4 bases and J 5 bases; bases outside gene matches: 4. The germline CDR1 and CDR2 sequences are DFQATT and SNEGSKA (reference sequence). This CDR3 contains 15 residues. CDR3 region: CSAKGLAGGGDTQYF. CDR3 in DNA: TGCAGTGCTAAGGGACTAGCGGGAGGAGGAGATACGCAGTATTTT.